This TCR beta chain was profiled in a study of cytomegalovirus exposure and HLA in healthy donors. The CDR3 runs to 12 residues. CDR1 and CDR2 (germline): MNHEY, SMNVEV (reference sequence). Losses at the gene ends were 7 bases for V and 2 bases for J; bases not matched to a gene: 2. Amplification used 60 Vbeta primers and 13 Jbeta primers. Using immunoSEQ multiplex PCR, the repertoire was profiled, and TCRdb retains in-frame clones only, with some absent. The sample contains roughly 99,000 clones, around three quarters of which appear only once. This chain uses TRBV27 with TRBJ2-7, with 7 bases matching TRBD2. The origin of this receptor is a male donor in good health and CMV-seronegative. The sample taken for sequencing was PBMCs. For the CDR3, the DNA is TGTGCCAGCACTAGCGGTACCTACGAGCAGTACTTC. Encoded protein: CASTSGTYEQYF.